The 30 T cell receptor beta chains below all came from one sample that was sequenced in a study of blood T cell repertoires in COVID-19. Sequencing was performed with immunoSEQ multiplex PCR; in TCRdb, only in-frame clones are kept and a portion is missing. Here the sample spans about 220,000 clones, around 88% being singletons. Sequenced: PBMCs or T cells enriched from blood (not recorded which). The source of these receptors is a woman between 45 and 60 years old with acute COVID-19.

On this clone: This specimen includes other DNA sequences encoding the same CDR3. The chain is built from TRBV12-3 or TRBV12-4 and TRBJ1-1; TRBD1 is a possible D gene (5 bases). Trimming took 3 bases from V and 1 from J, leaving 6 bases between them. This CDR3 comprises 13 residues. The CDR3 nucleotides read TGTGCCAGCAGTTTCAGGGAGAACACTGAAGCTTTCTTT. This sequence encodes CASSFRENTEAFF.

The chain recombines TRBV7-9 with TRBJ2-3; the match to TRBD1 covers 7 bases. Germline V gives CDR1 SEHNR, CDR2 FQNEAQ (reference sequence). The CDR3 is 14 amino acids. The junction had 3 bases not matched to a gene; V was cut back by 5 bases and J by 1 base. The DNA of the CDR3 is TGTGCCAGCAGCGATACAGGGGGCACAGATACGCAGTATTTT. As protein: CASSDTGGTDTQYF.

This chain connects TRBV7-9 to TRBJ2-7; the match to TRBD2 covers 7 bases. Germline CDR1 SEHNR, CDR2 FQNEAQ (reference sequence). CDR3 length equals 18 residues. The J segment lost 1 base and the V segment lost 4 bases, leaving 16 bases of the junction unmatched. As DNA, the CDR3 is TGTGCCAGCAGCTATACCGGGACTATCTTATGGAGTTCCTACGAGCAGTACTTC. This encodes CASSYTGTILWSSYEQYF. The whole variable domain, remainder taken from reference TRBV7-9 and TRBJ2-7, is DTGVSQNPRHKITKRGQNVTFRCDPISEHNRLYWYRQTLGQGPEFLTYFQNEAQLEKSRLLSDRFSAERPKGSFSTLEIQRTEQGDSAMYLCASSYTGTILWSSYEQYFGPGTRLTVT.

This rearrangement joins TRBV19 to TRBJ2-1; D may be TRBD2 (6 bases). Germline V gene lookup returns CDR1 LNHDA and CDR2 SQIVND (reference sequence). Between the trimmed V and J ends, which lost 5 bases and 9 bases, there was a span of 11 bases. The CDR3 covers 12 residues. The CDR3 reads CASSAPGVEQFF. CDR3 sequence (DNA): TGTGCCAGTAGTGCCCCGGGAGTTGAGCAGTTCTTC.

This rearrangement joins TRBV5-1 to TRBJ2-2; weak D call: TRBD1 (6 bases). Germline-derived CDR1 and CDR2 are SGHRS and YFSETQ. V was clipped by 0 bases and J by 7 bases, with 13 bases between them. This CDR3 comprises 15 residues. The CDR3 sequence: CASSLATGSVGELFF. The CDR3 DNA follows: TGCGCCAGCAGCTTGGCCACAGGGAGTGTCGGGGAGCTGTTTTTT.

In nucleotides, the CDR3 is TGTGCCAGCAGTCAACAACCTTACGAGCAGTACTTC. Its translation is CASSQQPYEQYF. J is TRBJ2-7 and V is TRBV12-3 or TRBV12-4, with D hard to call. Between the trimmed V and J ends, which lost 5 bases and 4 bases, there was a span of 9 bases. The CDR3 is made up of 12 amino acids.

This chain uses TRBV11-3 with TRBJ2-3; 9 nucleotides match TRBD1. Germline values: CDR1 SGHNT, CDR2 YENEEA. The trim removed 4 bases at V and 5 bases at J, leaving 10 bases unmatched. This CDR3 spans 16 amino acids. CDR3 protein: CASSSPGTGREDTQYF. CDR3 sequence (DNA): TGTGCCAGCAGCTCCCCCGGGACAGGGAGGGAAGATACGCAGTATTTT.

The chain links TRBV3-1 (or the pseudogene TRBV3-2) to TRBJ2-7; TRBD1 agrees at 8 bases. The CDR3 runs 15 residues. From germline, CDR1 is LGHDT and CDR2 YNNKEL (reference sequence). The J segment lost 6 bases and the V segment lost 4 bases, leaving 11 bases of the junction unmatched. The CDR3 sequence is CASSLEAAGGGEQYF. The CDR3 DNA sequence: TGTGCCAGCAGCCTGGAGGCGGCAGGGGGCGGCGAGCAGTACTTC.

This chain links TRBV6-2 or TRBV6-3 with TRBJ1-5; 8 positions match TRBD1. Looked up from germline, CDR1 is MNHEY and CDR2 is SVGEGT. This CDR3 spans 16 amino acids. The ends lost 2 bases at V and 3 bases at J; junction bases unmatched: 6. The CDR3 here is CASSYATGELNQPQHF. For the CDR3, the DNA is TGTGCCAGCAGTTACGCGACAGGGGAACTCAATCAGCCCCAGCATTTT.

This sequence joins TRBV19 and TRBJ1-1, with 9 nucleotides matching TRBD1. The junction had 11 bases not matched to a gene; V was cut back by 7 bases and J by 5 bases. Per germline, CDR1 LNHDA and CDR2 SQIVND (reference sequence). The CDR3 spans 15 residues. CDR3 DNA sequence: TGTGCCAGTACCCGAGAGGACAGGGGAAGGACTGAAGCTTTCTTT. Protein: CASTREDRGRTEAFF.

The chain recombines TRBV28 with TRBJ2-7; 10 bases agree with TRBD1. Germline V gene data show CDR1 as MDHEN and CDR2 as SYDVKM. This CDR3 spans 15 amino acids. The V gene end was trimmed by 5 bases and the J gene end by 4 bases; junction bases not matched to a gene: 8. CDR3 sequence reads: CASSEPGQGSYEQYF. As DNA, the CDR3 is TGTGCCAGCAGTGAACCGGGACAGGGGTCTTACGAGCAGTACTTC.

The chain carries TRBV3-1 (or the pseudogene TRBV3-2) and TRBJ2-7; TRBD2 matches 10 bases. Per germline, CDR1 LGHDT and CDR2 YNNKEL (reference sequence). The CDR3 runs 16 residues. Trimming removed 4 bases from V and 4 bases from J; junction bases left unmatched: 10. The CDR3 protein is CASSPDPSGRAYEQYF. CDR3 coding DNA: TGTGCCAGCAGCCCCGATCCCAGCGGGAGGGCTTACGAGCAGTACTTC.

This chain uses TRBV7-2 with TRBJ2-7, with D unresolved. Deletions cut 5 bases from V and 5 bases from J, with 19 bases between. The CDR3 extends over 15 amino acids. Per germline, CDR1 SGHTA and CDR2 FQGNSA. The CDR3: CASSAPGGIPHEQYF. CDR3 nucleotide sequence: TGTGCCAGCAGCGCCCCCGGTGGTATCCCCCACGAGCAGTACTTC.

Comment on this clone: Other DNA sequences from this sample encode an identical CDR3 as well. The chain employs TRBV9 and TRBJ2-1; 14 bases agree with TRBD2. After removal of 3 bases from V and 7 bases from J, the junction contained 9 bases not matched to a gene. This CDR3 is 17 amino acids long. In germline, CDR1 is SGDLS, CDR2 YYNGEE. The CDR3 protein is CASSAQGLAGEYNEQFF. The CDR3 DNA reads as TGTGCCAGCAGCGCCCAGGGACTAGCGGGAGAGTATAATGAGCAGTTCTTC. Full variable domain (outside the CDR3, taken from reference TRBV9 and TRBJ2-1): DSGVTQTPKHLITATGQRVTLRCSPRSGDLSVYWYQQSLDQGLQFLIQYYNGEERAKGNILERFSAQQFPDLHSELNLSSLELGDSALYFCASSAQGLAGEYNEQFFGPGTRLTVL.

This sequence joins TRBV27 and TRBJ2-5; 7 bases agree with TRBD2. This CDR3 is built from 18 residues. Germline CDR1 MNHEY, CDR2 SMNVEV (reference sequence). The ends lost 4 bases at V and 2 bases at J; junction bases unmatched: 16. CDR3 protein: CASSSPFSGAGNQETQYF. The CDR3 DNA is TGTGCCAGCAGTTCACCTTTCTCGGGAGCGGGGAATCAAGAGACCCAGTACTTC.

The chain has TRBV12-3 or TRBV12-4 and TRBJ2-7, with TRBD2 as a possible D gene (5 bases). V gave up 5 bases and J gave up 3 bases, with 8 bases separating them. CDR3 size: 12 residues. The CDR3 nucleotides are TGTGCCAGCAGTCCCGGGATCTACGAGCAGTACTTC. The encoded protein is CASSPGIYEQYF.

The rearrangement joins TRBV28 to TRBJ1-5; no reliable D call. Germline values: CDR1 MDHEN, CDR2 SYDVKM. The CDR3 contains 14 residues. V dropped 6 bases and J dropped 2 bases, with 11 bases sitting between them. The CDR3 protein is CASSTKEGNQPQHF. Here the CDR3 DNA reads TGTGCCAGCAGCACAAAGGAGGGCAATCAGCCCCAGCATTTT. Full variable domain (rest looked up from reference TRBV28 and TRBJ1-5): DVKVTQSSRYLVKRTGEKVFLECVQDMDHENMFWYRQDPGLGLRLIYFSYDVKMKEKGDIPEGYSVSREKKERFSLILESASTNQTSMYLCASSTKEGNQPQHFGDGTRLSIL.

The chain uses TRBV5-1 and TRBJ2-4, with TRBD2 identical over 8 bases. Trimming took 2 bases from V and 7 from J; bases not matched to a gene: 5. The CDR3 has 14 amino acids. Germline-derived CDR1 and CDR2 are SGHRS and YFSETQ. The CDR3 DNA sequence: TGCGCCAGCAGCTTAACGGGAGGGTCGAACATTCAGTACTTC. Translated, it gives CASSLTGGSNIQYF.

The chain is built from TRBV19 and TRBJ2-7, with TRBD1 matching over 8 bases. The trim removed 4 bases at V and 0 bases at J, leaving 5 bases unmatched. The CDR3 length is 15 residues. The V gene's germline CDR1 is LNHDA and CDR2 SQIVND (reference sequence). CDR3 nucleotides: TGTGCCAGTAGTACCACAGGGGGAGGCTCCTACGAGCAGTACTTC. Translation: CASSTTGGGSYEQYF.

The chain employs TRBV4-2 and TRBJ2-2; 7 nucleotides match TRBD1. V gave up 0 bases and J gave up 4 bases; unmatched junction bases: 5. Germline V gives CDR1 LGHNA, CDR2 YNFKEQ. CDR3 length: 16 amino acids. CDR3 sequence reads: CASSQEGPGGTGELFF. DNA of the CDR3: TGTGCCAGCAGCCAAGAAGGGCCAGGGGGCACCGGGGAGCTGTTTTTT.

V is TRBV29-1 and J is TRBJ2-7; weak D call: TRBD1 (7 bases). V was cut by 2 bases and J by 8 bases, with 16 bases left in between. The CDR3 extends over 13 amino acids. From germline, CDR1 is SQVTM and CDR2 ANQGSEA. In DNA, the CDR3 is TGCAGCGTTGAATCATCAGGGGGGAATAAGCAGTACTTC. Amino acid sequence: CSVESSGGNKQYF.

The chain has TRBV30 and TRBJ2-5; perhaps TRBD2 as D (6 bases). The CDR3 runs to 15 residues. Deletions cut 0 bases from V and 0 bases from J, with 11 bases between. CDR1 is GTSNPN and CDR2 is SVGIG in the germline V gene (reference sequence). The CDR3 sequence: CAWSVGGLDQETQYF. The CDR3 coding sequence is TGTGCCTGGAGTGTAGGAGGGCTAGACCAAGAGACCCAGTACTTC.

J is TRBJ2-7 and V is TRBV7-9; 7 nucleotides align to TRBD2. With V trimmed by 3 bases and J by 2 bases, 7 bases remained unmatched. CDR1 and CDR2 (germline): SEHNR, FQNEAQ (reference sequence). The CDR3 sequence is 15 residues long. CDR3 residues: CASSLRAGAPYEQYF. CDR3 DNA: TGTGCCAGCAGCTTGAGGGCGGGAGCCCCCTACGAGCAGTACTTC.

The chain links TRBV25-1 to TRBJ2-7; 9 bases fit TRBD2. Trimming at V came to 2 bases and at J to 2 bases, leaving 4 bases not matched to a gene. CDR3 length: 15 residues. The germline V gene has CDR1 MGHDK and CDR2 SYGVNS. The CDR3: CASSELAGGTYEQYF. The CDR3 region has the DNA TGTGCCAGCAGTGAACTGGCGGGAGGGACCTACGAGCAGTACTTC.

The chain carries TRBV19 and TRBJ1-3, with 9 bases that match TRBD1. With 11 bases clipped from V and 2 bases from J, the junction kept 13 bases outside the gene matches. The CDR3 length is 16 residues. Germline values: CDR1 LNHDA, CDR2 SQIVND (reference sequence). CDR3 protein: CACRPGQGSPGNTIYF. The CDR3, as DNA: TGTGCCTGCAGGCCTGGACAGGGGAGCCCTGGAAACACCATATATTTT.

The CDR3 DNA is TGTGCCAGCAGTTTCACCCGACAGGGGAACACTGAAGCTTTCTTT. This gives the protein CASSFTRQGNTEAFF. The V call is TRBV6-5, the J call TRBJ1-1, with 7 nucleotides matching TRBD1. The CDR3 spans 15 residues. The germline V gene has CDR1 MNHEY and CDR2 SVGAGI. V gave up 4 bases and J gave up 1 base; unmatched junction bases: 6.

This clone was found once. The rearrangement uses TRBV7-2 and TRBJ2-3, with D unresolved. In germline, CDR1 is SGHTA, CDR2 FQGNSA. The CDR3 covers 16 residues. V was cut by 0 bases and J by 2 bases, with 12 bases left in between. CDR3 bases: TGTGCCAGCAGCTTAGCGGCCCAGGTCCCCACAGATACGCAGTATTTT. The encoded protein is CASSLAAQVPTDTQYF.

V gene TRBV5-1 combines with J gene TRBJ2-7; TRBD2 matches 9 bases. Germline V gene data show CDR1 as SGHRS and CDR2 as YFSETQ. Trimming cost V 2 bases and J 2 bases; bases outside gene matches: 17. This CDR3 is built from 19 residues. The CDR3 is CASSFNGWGLAPTAYEQYF. In DNA, the CDR3 is TGCGCCAGCAGCTTTAACGGTTGGGGACTAGCTCCGACGGCCTACGAGCAGTACTTC.

The sample holds a few counts of this clone. This chain joins TRBV4-3 and TRBJ1-5; D uncertain. Trimming removed 1 base from V and 4 bases from J, with 5 bases in between. Germline CDR1 and CDR2: LGHNA and YSLEER. CDR3 length equals 13 residues. Here the CDR3 DNA reads TGCGCCAGCAGCCAAGCGGGGAATCAGCCCCAGCATTTT. Protein product: CASSQAGNQPQHF.

This clone was detected once. This chain uses TRBV5-6 with TRBJ2-1; TRBD1 aligns across 7 bases. CDR3 length: 17 residues. Trimming removed 4 bases from V and 9 bases from J; junction bases left unmatched: 19. CDR1 SGHDT and CDR2 YYEEEE come from the germline V gene. The DNA for the CDR3 is TGTGCCAGCAGCCCCCGAGACCCGAGACAGGGTTTGAGTGAGCAGTTCTTC. Protein: CASSPRDPRQGLSEQFF. The full variable domain, its missing parts supplied by reference TRBV5-6 and TRBJ2-1, is DAGVTQSPTHLIKTRGQQVTLRCSPKSGHDTVSWYQQALGQGPQFIFQYYEEEERQRGNFPDRFSGHQFPNYSSELNVNALLLGDSALYLCASSPRDPRQGLSEQFFGPGTRLTVL.